The clone carrying this T cell receptor beta chain has just a few counts. The antigen is unknown. The data are from a study of beta chain features in type 1 diabetes. Whole-study context: Similarity in age, gender and cell yields was seen between patients and healthy donors.

What was sequenced were expressed TCRB transcripts, since all of the isolated RNA had been reverse transcribed. Some clones are missing from TCRdb's copy, which holds only in-frame ones; the method was immunoSEQ multiplex PCR. The data hold a few hundred thousand clones, with more than 15% observed a single time. Study-wide points: People with Type 1 diabetes carried modestly yet significantly shorter TCRB CDR3s in all four CD4+ subsets.

The CDR3 sequence is 13 residues long. The ends lost 10 bases at V and 2 bases at J; junction bases unmatched: 5. Germline CDR1 is ENHRY and CDR2 is SYGVKD. This receptor was obtained from a man aged 25 to 40 with type 1 diabetes. The chain combines TRBV10-3 with TRBJ2-5, with 9 bases aligning to TRBD2. The sample taken for sequencing was naive CD4+ T cells from blood. CDR3 region: CATLAGLQETQYF. The CDR3 region has the DNA TGTGCCACCCTAGCGGGGTTACAAGAGACCCAGTACTTC.